This T cell receptor (beta chain) was sequenced during a study of regulatory T cells in long-lasting Graves disease. Across the whole study: Less than 3 months of antithyroid drugs had been taken by newly diagnosed Graves' patients. Study conclusions and caveats: Persistent patients shared 2,741 public clonotypes among themselves. Newly diagnosed patients shared fewer, at approximately 970.

Comment on this clonotype: Its antigen is undetermined.

Noted time point: newly diagnosed GD, antithyroid drugs for less than 3 months. Following extraction of RNA from PBMCs, that RNA was used to make the TCR library. HTBI primers from iRepertoire and Arm-PCR of CDR3 regions yielded the TCR beta libraries. In the original processing: Analysis of the samples identified about 62 TRBV and around 13 TRBJ segments. Each CDR3 protein is one row after TCRdb ran MiXCR on the multiplex PCR reads. Here the V and J calls rest on TCRdb's processing, not on the authors' analysis. The table includes approximately 400,000 distinct CDR3 sequences, 14% to 15% detected once. This CDR3 has 12 residues. Trimming shortened V by 3 bases and J by 2 bases, and 3 bases separated the two germline ends. The V gene's germline CDR1 is LNHDA and CDR2 SQIVND (reference sequence). The same data also went into a second study, on T cells in Graves' hyperthyroidism and ophthalmopathy. That report notes: Diagnoses used clinical symptoms, serum thyroxine and TRAb, thyroid ultrasound and orbital computed tomography.

The V call is TRBV19, the J call TRBJ2-3; D is uncertain. This receptor was obtained from a woman aged 40 to 49 with Graves disease. The sample consisted of peripheral blood mononuclear cells (PBMCs), taken at new diagnosis, from a patient treated with antithyroid drugs. The CDR3 region has the DNA TGTGCCAGTAGTATTTTCACAGATACGCAGTATTTT. It encodes CASSIFTDTQYF.